The present TCR beta chain was sequenced within a study of T cell responses to AZD1222 COVID-19 vaccine. Method: immunoSEQ multiplex PCR; TCRdb's copy keeps in-frame clones and lacks some. The table includes around 270,000 clones, 90% to 95% detected once. This clone was seen once. Looked up from germline, CDR1 is ENHRY and CDR2 is SYGVKD. CDR3 size: 14 residues. Trimming cost V 4 bases and J 4 bases; bases outside gene matches: 5. The sequence derives from an adult who received the AZD1222 COVID-19 vaccine. The J gene is TRBJ1-2, the V gene TRBV10-3; 8 positions match TRBD1. Source: peripheral blood, taken 28 days after the second AZD1222 dose. CDR3 in DNA: TGTGCCATCAGTGGGAGACAGGGGTTCTATGGCTACACCTTC. This encodes CAISGRQGFYGYTF.